Listed below are T cell receptor beta chains from one sample, sequenced in a study of blood T cell repertoires in COVID-19. Repertoires were generated with immunoSEQ multiplex PCR, while TCRdb's copy carries only in-frame clones and drops some. The table shows about 260,000 clones, with about nine tenths occurring only once. The source material was peripheral blood. The receptors stem from a middle-aged woman with acute or convalescent COVID-19. Both conserved end residues are part of each CDR3. D genes are given only for firm matches. Not every row has a clone size; where given, it reads once, few, many or a size class.

TRBJ1-2 | NA | TRBV5-1 | NA | CASSPLGQRYGYTF | TGCGCCAGCAGCCCCCTGGGGCAGCGCTATGGCTACACCTTC
TRBJ1-4 | NA | TRBV6-5 | NA | CAGGGGGYEKLFF | TGTGCCGGGGGAGGCGGCGGGTATGAAAAACTGTTTTTT
TRBJ1-1 | NA | TRBV19 | TRBD1 | CASSLPTGMNTEAFF | TGTGCCAGTAGTTTACCGACAGGGATGAACACTGAAGCTTTCTTT
TRBJ2-5 | NA | TRBV5-1 | TRBD2 | CASSLNGGQETQYF | TGCGCCAGCAGCTTGAACGGGGGGCAAGAGACCCAGTACTTC
TRBJ2-1 | NA | TRBV11-2 | NA | CASSFETGSSYNEQFF | TGTGCCAGCAGCTTCGAGACGGGTAGCTCCTACAATGAGCAGTTCTTC
TRBJ1-6 | NA | TRBV19 | TRBD1 | CASTPRTGRNSPLHF | TGTGCCAGTACCCCCCGGACAGGGCGTAATTCACCCCTCCACTTT
TRBJ1-3 | NA | TRBV11-2 | NA | CASSPGFSGNTIYF | TGTGCCAGCAGCCCCGGGTTCTCTGGAAACACCATATATTTT
TRBJ1-1 | NA | TRBV6-5 | NA | CASSPIDRNTEAFF | TGTGCCAGCAGTCCCATCGACAGGAACACTGAAGCTTTCTTT
TRBJ1-1 | NA | TRBV30 | NA | CAWVARARTVPEAFF | TGTGCCTGGGTGGCCAGGGCTCGTACCGTCCCGGAAGCTTTCTTT
TRBJ1-4 | NA | TRBV30 | NA | CAWRREDEKLFF | TGTGCCTGGCGCAGGGAAGATGAAAAACTGTTTTTT
TRBJ2-1 | NA | TRBV20-1 | NA | CSARTVREFF | TGCAGTGCTCGGACAGTTAGAGAGTTCTTC
TRBJ1-1 | NA | TRBV19 | NA | CASSLQFRMNTEAFF | TGTGCCAGTAGTCTACAGTTTAGGATGAACACTGAAGCTTTCTTT
TRBJ1-5 | NA | TRBV24-1 | NA | CATSDSGGYSNQPQHF | TGTGCCACCAGTGATTCCGGGGGTTATAGCAATCAGCCCCAGCATTTT
TRBJ1-1 | NA | TRBV9 | NA | CASSPMGGATEAFF | TGTGCCAGCAGCCCGATGGGGGGAGCCACTGAAGCTTTCTTT
TRBJ1-2 | few | TRBV19 | NA | CASRLQRGAGYGYTF | TGTGCCAGTAGGCTCCAGCGGGGGGCGGGCTATGGCTACACCTTC
TRBJ1-4 | NA | TRBV7-9 | NA | CASSPGPGGGNEKLFF | TGTGCCAGCAGCCCGGGCCCCGGGGGGGGGAATGAAAAACTGTTTTTT
TRBJ1-2 | once | TRBV3-1/TRBV3-2 | NA | CASSQGPGTYGYTF | TGTGCCAGCAGCCAAGGGCCAGGCACGTATGGCTACACCTTC
TRBJ1-5 | NA | TRBV10-3 | NA | CAISETVRNQPQHF | TGTGCCATCAGTGAAACGGTTAGAAATCAGCCCCAGCATTTT
TRBJ1-1 | NA | TRBV6-1 | TRBD1 | CASSEAAGTGNTEAFF | TGTGCCAGCAGTGAGGCGGCAGGGACAGGGAACACTGAAGCTTTCTTT
TRBJ1-6 | NA | TRBV30 | NA | CAWSVRTPPLHF | TGTGCCTGGAGTGTACGGACACCACCCCTCCACTTT
TRBJ1-6 | NA | TRBV30 | TRBD1 | CAWTRTGGSPLHF | TGTGCCTGGACTAGGACAGGGGGTTCACCCCTCCACTTT
TRBJ2-3 | NA | TRBV29-1 | TRBD1 | CSVLDRVGTDTQYF | TGCAGCGTCTTGGACAGGGTCGGCACAGATACGCAGTATTTT
TRBJ1-2 | NA | TRBV7-8 | NA | CASSLGTVYGYTF | TGTGCCAGCAGCTTAGGAACTGTCTATGGCTACACCTTC
TRBJ1-2 | once | TRBV5-8 | TRBD1 | CASSDVRGRSYGYTF | TGTGCCAGCAGCGATGTAAGGGGGCGAAGCTATGGCTACACCTTC
TRBJ2-2 | NA | TRBV5-1 | TRBD2 | CASSSSGGNTGELFF | TGCGCCAGCAGCTCTAGCGGGGGCAACACCGGGGAGCTGTTTTTT
TRBJ1-4 | NA | TRBV6-6 | NA | CASSSDFWEKLFF | TGTGCCAGCAGTTCAGACTTTTGGGAAAAACTGTTTTTT
TRBJ1-2 | once | TRBV5-1 | NA | CASSLPGDYGYTF | TGCGCCAGCAGCTTGCCCGGGGACTATGGCTACACCTTC
TRBJ2-3 | NA | TRBV30 | NA | CAWSAARSTQYF | TGTGCCTGGAGTGCAGCAAGGAGTACGCAGTATTTT
TRBJ1-4 | NA | TRBV18 | NA | CASSQAIVRGDTNEKLFF | TGTGCCAGCTCACAAGCGATTGTCAGGGGAGATACTAATGAAAAACTGTTTTTT
TRBJ1-4 | NA | TRBV30 | TRBD1 | CAWLNPGTGAGEKLFF | TGTGCCTGGTTAAACCCGGGGACAGGCGCCGGTGAAAAACTGTTTTTT
TRBJ1-1 | NA | TRBV5-4 | TRBD1 | CASSTKQGADTEAFF | TGTGCCAGCAGCACGAAACAGGGGGCGGACACTGAAGCTTTCTTT
TRBJ1-1 | NA | TRBV30 | TRBD1 | CAWRGTGNTEAFF | TGTGCCTGGAGGGGGACAGGGAACACTGAAGCTTTCTTT
TRBJ1-3 | NA | TRBV30 | TRBD1 | CAWSVGAGRGPSGNTIYF | TGTGCCTGGAGTGTAGGGGCGGGCAGGGGGCCGTCTGGAAACACCATATATTTT
TRBJ1-6 | NA | TRBV5-1 | TRBD1 | CASRAATGEGPGSPLHF | TGCGCCAGCAGGGCGGCGACAGGGGAGGGGCCGGGGTCACCCCTCCACTTT
TRBJ2-3 | NA | TRBV27 | TRBD2 | CASLRRGGSGLRTDTQYF | TGTGCCAGCCTAAGGCGGGGGGGCTCTGGGTTGCGCACAGATACGCAGTATTTT
TRBJ1-3 | once | TRBV9 | TRBD1 | CASSALQGSSGNTIYF | TGTGCCAGCAGCGCTTTACAGGGGAGCTCTGGAAACACCATATATTTT
TRBJ2-1 | few | TRBV29-1 | NA | CSGGQFSYNEQFF | TGCAGCGGCGGACAGTTCTCCTACAATGAGCAGTTCTTC
TRBJ1-4 | NA | TRBV10-2 | NA | CASSLGHRSGEKLFF | TGCGCCAGCAGCCTGGGACACCGGAGCGGTGAAAAACTGTTTTTT
TRBJ1-6 | NA | TRBV6-6 | TRBD1 | CASSSGQVNSPLHF | TGTGCCAGCAGTTCAGGACAGGTGAATTCACCCCTCCACTTT
TRBJ1-2 | NA | TRBV9 | TRBD1 | CASSSHGDRANYGYTF | TGTGCCAGCAGCTCACATGGGGACAGGGCGAACTATGGCTACACCTTC